Sequencing of this T cell receptor beta chain was carried out in a study of control samples from healthy donors and cancer patients. Data came from immunoSEQ multiplex PCR; TCRdb stores just in-frame clones and leaves some out. The data show under 90,000 clones, with roughly 92% seen just once and almost 6% held by the top ten. The sequence came from a woman aged 55 to 70 in good health. Sequenced sample: blood.

CDR3 nucleotides: TGTGCCAGCAGCTCCCCTCCGGGACAGGAGATTTACAATGAGCAGTTCTTC. This codes for CASSSPPGQEIYNEQFF. The V gene is TRBV7-2, the J gene TRBJ2-1; TRBD1 agrees at 8 bases. The CDR3 sequence is 17 residues long. Germline CDR1 reads SGHTA; CDR2 reads FQGNSA. V trimming: 4 bases; J trimming: 4 bases; junction bases outside the gene matches: 12.